This is a list of T cell receptor beta chains from one sample in a study of response to subunit inactivated influenza vaccine. TCRdb re-derived calls from the RT-PCR reads in MiXCR, one entry per CDR3 protein. The repertoire holds almost 250,000 distinct CDR3 sequences, with 12% as singletons. Source: non-naive T cells sorted from PBMCs, taken roughly 2 weeks before vaccination. These receptors were collected from a middle-aged man who received an inactivated influenza vaccine. Each CDR3 is given with its conserved first and last residue. Fields, in order: D gene, J gene, V gene, clone size, CDR3 protein, CDR3 DNA. A D gene is named only where the DNA matches it firmly. Expanded clones are given a class, and other clones once, few, many or no size at all.

. TRBJ1-3 TRBV2 . CASSEYGGISGNTIYF TGTGCCAGCAGTGAATACGGCGGGATCTCTGGAAACACCATATATTTT
TRBD1 TRBJ2-3 TRBV6-2/TRBV6-3 . CASSYRGDRGYTADTQYF TGTGCCAGCAGTTACCGGGGGGACAGGGGATATACGGCAGATACGCAGTATTTT
. TRBJ2-5 TRBV20-1 few CSAPPSGPQETQYF TGCAGTGCTCCGCCTTCGGGGCCGCAAGAGACCCAGTACTTC
TRBD1 TRBJ2-1 TRBV15 many CATSRPGQGYDNEQFF TGTGCCACCAGCAGGCCGGGACAGGGGTACGACAATGAGCAGTTCTTC
TRBD2 TRBJ2-7 TRBV12-3/TRBV12-4 . CASSFSGRAQDEQYF TGTGCCAGCAGTTTCAGCGGGAGGGCCCAGGACGAGCAGTACTTC
TRBD2 TRBJ2-7 TRBV10-3 . CAISESLAGGYEQYF TGTGCCATCAGTGAGTCCCTAGCGGGAGGGTACGAGCAGTACTTC
TRBD1 TRBJ2-1 TRBV28 few CASSSSGQGVEQFF TGTGCCAGCAGTTCCTCCGGACAGGGGGTTGAGCAGTTCTTC
. TRBJ2-3 TRBV12-3/TRBV12-4 . CASSTGVSTDTQYF TGTGCCAGCAGCACAGGCGTCAGCACAGATACGCAGTATTTT
. TRBJ1-3 TRBV11-1 . CASSLAGGIPLGSGNTIYF TGTGCCAGCAGCTTAGCCGGAGGGATCCCACTCGGTTCTGGAAACACCATATATTTT
. TRBJ2-7 TRBV29-1 few CSVEGNRAYEQYF TGCAGCGTTGAAGGTAACAGGGCGTACGAGCAGTACTTC
TRBD2 TRBJ2-1 TRBV12-3/TRBV12-4 many CASSLARGVYNEQFF TGTGCCAGCAGTTTAGCCCGGGGGGTATACAATGAGCAGTTCTTC
. TRBJ2-7 TRBV10-3 few CAISDSILYEQYF TGTGCCATCAGTGACTCTATCCTCTACGAGCAGTACTTC
TRBD1 TRBJ2-3 TRBV15 few CATSRGIPGQGEDTQYF TGTGCCACCAGCAGAGGGATTCCGGGACAGGGCGAAGATACGCAGTATTTT
TRBD1 TRBJ2-7 TRBV3-1 . CASSQSGGTYEQYF TGTGCCAGCAGCCAGTCAGGGGGCACCTACGAGCAGTACTTC
. TRBJ2-3 TRBV12-3/TRBV12-4 medium-sized CASSPRRGSTDTQYF TGTGCCAGCAGTCCTAGAAGGGGGTCCACAGATACGCAGTATTTT
. TRBJ1-5 TRBV6-1 . CASRQPSDYQPQHF TGTGCCAGCCGACAGCCCAGTGACTATCAGCCCCAGCATTTT
. TRBJ2-1 TRBV4-1 many CASSQEGRQINEQFF TGCGCCAGCAGCCAAGAAGGGCGGCAGATTAATGAGCAGTTCTTC
. TRBJ1-5 TRBV12-3/TRBV12-4 many CASSLSGTPDQPQHF TGTGCCAGCAGTTTATCCGGGACACCAGATCAGCCCCAGCATTTT
. TRBJ2-7 TRBV5-6 . CASSFSRQAYEQYF TGTGCCAGCAGCTTCTCCCGACAGGCCTACGAGCAGTACTTC